This T cell receptor beta chain is from a study of post-analysis software for immune sequencing data. Study summary: Patients had relapsing-remitting, secondary progressive or progressive-relapsing multiple sclerosis; some lacked subtype. Points from the study as a whole: TRBV5-6, TRBV5-1 and TRBV20-1 belonged to a set of roughly five TRBV segments that were more frequent in patients than controls.

There are a few counts of this clonotype. Its antigen is currently unknown. Germline loops: CDR1 DFQATT, CDR2 SNEGSKA (reference sequence). The V end was cut by 7 bases, the J end by 6 bases, with 16 bases between. This CDR3 contains 13 residues. Researchers reported that TCR beta cDNA libraries carried unique molecular identifiers. TCRdb itself ran the PCR reads through MiXCR, one entry per CDR3 protein. The table includes some 800,000 distinct CDR3 sequences, roughly 50% detected once. The sample consisted of blood. The TCR sequence derives from a girl aged 10 to 17 with multiple sclerosis. This chain joins TRBV20-1 and TRBJ1-5; possible D gene TRBD1, 6 bases. The CDR3 here is CSVGTRGGQPQHF. CDR3 nucleotides: TGCAGTGTGGGGACACGAGGCGGTCAGCCCCAGCATTTT.